One and the same sample provided the 10 T cell receptor beta chains below, sequenced in a study of human T cells and chemical hapten exposure (TCRdb year 2021). What this sample's time point label stands for: pre-sensitization, week 0. The treatment or condition label corresponds to: therapeutic diphenylcyclopropenone sensitization with weekly scalp DPC. Libraries came from RACE. Sequencer: NextSeq 500. Using fastp trimming at Q25 and MiXCR clonotype assembly, TCRdb reanalyzed the public sequencing data and kept in-frame beta chains. Entries are consolidated by CDR3 protein sequence, retaining the most common genes and DNA. The sample includes a few hundred thousand distinct CDR3 sequences, with 5.5% observed a single time. The top ten clonotypes cover around 8.8% of the sample. The source material was whole blood, sampled in connection with sensitization to the hapten diphenylcyclopropenone (DPC). The receptor set was obtained from a woman aged 18-30 years with alopecia areata. Some clones in this sample may be carry-over from other donors' samples.

The chain couples TRBV12-3 or TRBV12-4 to TRBJ2-3; D gene unclear. Trimming shortened V by 2 bases and J by 8 bases, and 20 bases separated the two germline ends. This CDR3 has 16 residues. CDR3 region: CASSLTFDKEGGTQYF. The CDR3, as DNA: TGTGCCAGCAGTTTAACTTTCGACAAAGAAGGCGGTACGCAGTATTTT.

This clonotype was found a few times. V usage is TRBV15 and J usage is TRBJ1-2; 9 bases are a match to TRBD1. The V gene's germline CDR1 is LNHNV and CDR2 YYDKDF (reference sequence). The CDR3 has 14 amino acids. The trim removed 11 bases at V and 4 bases at J, leaving 11 bases unmatched. The CDR3 here is CASKASDRGYGYTF. The CDR3 bases are TGTGCCTCTAAAGCCTCGGACAGGGGCTATGGCTACACCTTC.

This clonotype was detected only a few times. V is TRBV28 and J is TRBJ2-1; D unclear. This CDR3 region has 11 residues. V was shortened by 6 bases and J by 4 bases, with 4 bases between the two germline ends. The germline CDR1 and CDR2 sequences are MDHEN and SYDVKM. CDR3 sequence (DNA): TGTGCCAGCAGCTGGTACAATGAGCAGTTCTTC. It specifies CASSWYNEQFF.

Remarks on this clonotype: Compared with germline, one end of the junction differs, possibly owing to a read error. The rearrangement joins TRBV6-1 to TRBJ2-3, with D tentatively TRBD1 (6 bases). The CDR3 spans 16 residues. Germline assignment: CDR1 MNHNS and CDR2 SASEGT. The CDR3 sequence: CASREEPGEFTDTQYF. CDR3 in DNA: TGTGCCAGCAGGGAAGAACCAGGGGAGTTCACAGATACGCAGTATTTT.

This clonotype has at least ten counts. J is TRBJ1-1 and V is TRBV6-5; TRBD1 matches 8 bases. The CDR3 length is 13 residues. Germline V gene lookup returns CDR1 MNHEY and CDR2 SVGAGI. The V gene end was trimmed by 6 bases and the J gene end by 4 bases; junction bases not matched to a gene: 4. The DNA of the CDR3 is TGTGCCAGCAGGAGACAGGGGTTCACTGAAGCTTTCTTT. This encodes CASRRQGFTEAFF.

In this sample, this clonotype turned up many times. The V and J genes are TRBV27 and TRBJ2-1; tentatively, D is TRBD1 (5 bases). Trimming pared 6 bases from V and 14 bases from J, leaving 17 bases between. Germline V gene lookup returns CDR1 MNHEY and CDR2 SMNVEV (reference sequence). The CDR3 totals 12 residues. In nucleotides, the CDR3 is TGTGCCAGCAGCCTAAAAGGGGTCCGGGAGTTCTTC. This translates into CASSLKGVREFF.

This clonotype was seen repeatedly, ten times or more. The chain carries TRBV2 and TRBJ1-5, with a tentative D call TRBD1 (6 bases). Looked up from germline, CDR1 is SNHLY and CDR2 is FYNNEI. V was clipped by 8 bases and J by 7 bases, with 15 bases between them. This CDR3 spans 13 amino acids. DNA for the CDR3: TGTGCCAGCGGGGGGCAGGGAGGGCAGCCCCAGCATTTT. Protein: CASGGQGGQPQHF.

This clonotype has a handful of counts. The chain is built from TRBV5-6 and TRBJ2-3; TRBD1 matches at 8 bases. V lost 4 bases and J lost 4; bases outside the gene matches: 8. Germline-derived CDR1 and CDR2 are SGHDT and YYEEEE. The CDR3 has 15 amino acids. The DNA of the CDR3 is TGTGCCAGCAGCGCAACCGGGACAGGCCCAGATACGCAGTATTTT. Its protein product is CASSATGTGPDTQYF.

This clonotype was picked up a small number of times. The chain couples TRBV12-5 to TRBJ2-7; TRBD1 matches 8 bases. From germline, CDR1 is LGHNT and CDR2 FRNRAP. J gave up 4 bases and V 0 bases, and 11 bases lay outside the gene matches. The CDR3 runs 17 residues. The CDR3 DNA reads TGTGCTAGTGGTTTGGTACTAGGCAGGGGGCTGCGTTACGAGCAGTACTTC. Its protein is CASGLVLGRGLRYEQYF.

This clonotype was seen more than once but under ten times. V and J are TRBV11-2 and TRBJ2-1; no definite D call. CDR1 is SGHAT, CDR2 FQNNGV, per germline. CDR3 length: 13 residues. V lost 4 bases, J lost 4 bases, and 8 bases lay in between. The CDR3 DNA sequence: TGTGCCAGCAGCTCCCGCGCGTACAATGAGCAGTTCTTC. Amino acid sequence: CASSSRAYNEQFF.